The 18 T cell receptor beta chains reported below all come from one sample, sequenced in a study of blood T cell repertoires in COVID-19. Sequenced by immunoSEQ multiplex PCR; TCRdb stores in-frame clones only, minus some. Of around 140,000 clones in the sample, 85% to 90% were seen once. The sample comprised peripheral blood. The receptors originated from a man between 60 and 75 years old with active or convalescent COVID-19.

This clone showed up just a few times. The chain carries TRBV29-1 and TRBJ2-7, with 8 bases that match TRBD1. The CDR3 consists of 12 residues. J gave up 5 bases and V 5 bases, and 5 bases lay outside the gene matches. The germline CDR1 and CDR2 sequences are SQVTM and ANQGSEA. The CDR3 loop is CSVRQGTHEQYF. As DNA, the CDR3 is TGCAGCGTTCGACAGGGGACCCACGAGCAGTACTTC.

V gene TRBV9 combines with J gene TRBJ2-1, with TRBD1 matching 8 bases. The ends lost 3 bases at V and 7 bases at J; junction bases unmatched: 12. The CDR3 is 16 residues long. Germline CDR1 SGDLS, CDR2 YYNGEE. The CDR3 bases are TGTGCCAGCAGCGCGAATCGACAGGGGATAGGGAATGAGCAGTTCTTC. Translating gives CASSANRQGIGNEQFF.

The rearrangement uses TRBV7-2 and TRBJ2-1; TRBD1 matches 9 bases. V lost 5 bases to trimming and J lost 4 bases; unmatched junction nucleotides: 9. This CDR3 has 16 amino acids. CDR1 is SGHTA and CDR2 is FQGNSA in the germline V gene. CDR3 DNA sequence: TGTGCCAGCAGCCCTTCTACCGGGACAGGGTACAATGAGCAGTTCTTC. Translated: CASSPSTGTGYNEQFF.

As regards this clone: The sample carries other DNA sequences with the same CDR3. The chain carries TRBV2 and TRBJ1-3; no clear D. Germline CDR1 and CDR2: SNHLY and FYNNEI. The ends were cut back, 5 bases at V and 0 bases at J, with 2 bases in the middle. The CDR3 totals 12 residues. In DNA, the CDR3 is TGTGCCAGCAGTTACTCTGGAAACACCATATATTTT. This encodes CASSYSGNTIYF.

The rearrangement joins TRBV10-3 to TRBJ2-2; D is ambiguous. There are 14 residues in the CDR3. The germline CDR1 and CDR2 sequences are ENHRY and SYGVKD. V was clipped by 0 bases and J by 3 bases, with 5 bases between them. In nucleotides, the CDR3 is TGTGCCATCAGTGAGTCTCCAGACACCGGGGAGCTGTTTTTT. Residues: CAISESPDTGELFF.

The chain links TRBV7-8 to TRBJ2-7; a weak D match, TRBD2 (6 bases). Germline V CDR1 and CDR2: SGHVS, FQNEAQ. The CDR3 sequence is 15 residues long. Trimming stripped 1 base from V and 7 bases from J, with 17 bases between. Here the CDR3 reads CASSLGHGRGWEQYF. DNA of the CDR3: TGTGCCAGCAGCTTAGGCCACGGACGGGGGTGGGAGCAGTACTTC.

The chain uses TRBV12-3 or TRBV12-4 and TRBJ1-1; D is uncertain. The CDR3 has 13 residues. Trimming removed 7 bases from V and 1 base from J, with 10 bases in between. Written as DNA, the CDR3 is TGTGCCAGCACCTTAATATCGAACACTGAAGCTTTCTTT. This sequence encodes CASTLISNTEAFF.

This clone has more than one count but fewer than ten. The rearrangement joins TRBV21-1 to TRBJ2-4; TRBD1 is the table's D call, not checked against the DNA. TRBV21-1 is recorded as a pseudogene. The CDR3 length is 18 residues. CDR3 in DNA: TGTGCCAGCAGCACCCCTGGTAGGGGGCTTTTGGCCAAAAACATTCAGTACTTC. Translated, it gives CASSTPGRGLLAKNIQYF.

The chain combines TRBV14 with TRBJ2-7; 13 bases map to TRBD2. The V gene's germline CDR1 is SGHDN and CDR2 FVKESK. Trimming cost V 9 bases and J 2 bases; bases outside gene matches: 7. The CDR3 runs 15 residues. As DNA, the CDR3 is TGTGCCAGGACGACTAGCGGGAGGAGCCCCTACGAGCAGTACTTC. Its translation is CARTTSGRSPYEQYF.

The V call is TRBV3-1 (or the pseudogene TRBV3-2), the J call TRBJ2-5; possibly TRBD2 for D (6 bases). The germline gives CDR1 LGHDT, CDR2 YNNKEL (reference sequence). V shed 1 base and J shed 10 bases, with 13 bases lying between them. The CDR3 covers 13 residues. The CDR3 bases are TGTGCCAGCAGCCAAGGATCGAGGGGAGGCCAGTACTTC. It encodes CASSQGSRGGQYF.

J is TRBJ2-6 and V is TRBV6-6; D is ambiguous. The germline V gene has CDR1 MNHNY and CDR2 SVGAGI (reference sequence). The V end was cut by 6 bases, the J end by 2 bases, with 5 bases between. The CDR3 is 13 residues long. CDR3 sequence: CASSKPGANVLTF. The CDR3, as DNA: TGTGCCAGCAGCAAGCCTGGGGCCAACGTCCTGACTTTC.

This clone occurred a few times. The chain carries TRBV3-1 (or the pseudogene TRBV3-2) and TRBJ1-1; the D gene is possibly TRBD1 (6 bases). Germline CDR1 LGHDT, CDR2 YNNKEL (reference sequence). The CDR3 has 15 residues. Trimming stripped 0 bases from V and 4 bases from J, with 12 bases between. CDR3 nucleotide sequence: TGTGCCAGCAGCCAAGAGGCAGGGGTTGGCACTGAAGCTTTCTTT. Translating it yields CASSQEAGVGTEAFF.

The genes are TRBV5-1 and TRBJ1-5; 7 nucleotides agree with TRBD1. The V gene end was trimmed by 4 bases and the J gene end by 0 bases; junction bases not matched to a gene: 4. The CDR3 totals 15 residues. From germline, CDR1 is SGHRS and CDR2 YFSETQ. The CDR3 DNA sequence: TGCGCCAGCAGCGAGGGGACAGTTAGCAATCAGCCCCAGCATTTT. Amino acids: CASSEGTVSNQPQHF.

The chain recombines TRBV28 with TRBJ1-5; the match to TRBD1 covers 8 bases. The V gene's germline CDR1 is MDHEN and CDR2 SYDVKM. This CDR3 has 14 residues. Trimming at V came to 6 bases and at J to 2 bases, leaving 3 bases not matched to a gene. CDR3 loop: CASSQTGGNQPQHF. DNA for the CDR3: TGTGCCAGCAGCCAGACAGGGGGCAATCAGCCCCAGCATTTT.

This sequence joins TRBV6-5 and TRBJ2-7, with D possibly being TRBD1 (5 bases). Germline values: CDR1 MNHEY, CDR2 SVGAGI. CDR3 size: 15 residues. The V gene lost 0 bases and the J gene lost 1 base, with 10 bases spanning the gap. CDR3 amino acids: CASSYSAGLSYEQYF. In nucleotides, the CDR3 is TGTGCCAGCAGTTACTCAGCAGGGCTATCCTACGAGCAGTACTTC.

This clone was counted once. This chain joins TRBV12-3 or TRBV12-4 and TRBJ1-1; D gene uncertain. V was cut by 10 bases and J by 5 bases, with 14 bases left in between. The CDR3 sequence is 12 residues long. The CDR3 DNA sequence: TGTGCCACTGGGCCGAGGAGGACTGAAGCTTTCTTT. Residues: CATGPRRTEAFF.

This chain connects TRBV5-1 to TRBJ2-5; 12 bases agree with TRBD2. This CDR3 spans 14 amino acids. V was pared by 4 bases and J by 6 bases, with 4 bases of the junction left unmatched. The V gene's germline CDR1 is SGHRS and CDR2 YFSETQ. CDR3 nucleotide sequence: TGCGCCAGCAGCCTAGCGGGGGGGCAGCAGACCCAGTACTTC. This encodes CASSLAGGQQTQYF.

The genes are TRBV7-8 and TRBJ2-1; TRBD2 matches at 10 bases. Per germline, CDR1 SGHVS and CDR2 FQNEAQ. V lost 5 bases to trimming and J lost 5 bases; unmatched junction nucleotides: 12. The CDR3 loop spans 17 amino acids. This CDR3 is CASSPVLAGAGNNEQFF. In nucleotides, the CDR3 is TGTGCCAGCAGCCCCGTGCTAGCGGGAGCAGGGAACAATGAGCAGTTCTTC.